These T cell receptor beta chains were read from a single sample in a study of T cell repertoires in cytomegalovirus infection. These receptors have no identified antigens. TCRdb fed the reads into MiXCR, producing one record per CDR3 protein. The sample contains about 890,000 distinct CDR3 sequences, roughly 31% of which appear only once. The sample was cultured CD8+ T cells from PBMCs, taken from culture after CMV antigen stimulation. Receptors originate from a human donor in good health (CMV status not recorded). Some clones in this sample may be carry-over from other donors' samples. The conserved cysteine and the conserved F or W are not part of the CDR3 here. D genes are given only for firm matches. Rows give clone size only sometimes, using once, few, many, or a class for an expanded clone.

CDR3 protein: ASSYGLGSYT
J gene: TRBJ1-2
V gene: TRBV27
clone size: few
CDR3 length: 10
D gene: -

CDR3 protein: SARLAGGFRIGELF
J gene: TRBJ2-2
V gene: TRBV20-1
clone size: -
CDR3 length: 14
D gene: TRBD2

CDR3 protein: SARARATNEKLF
J gene: TRBJ1-4
V gene: TRBV20-1
clone size: -
CDR3 length: 12
D gene: -

CDR3 protein: SAKAPGGTSYNEQF
J gene: TRBJ2-1
V gene: TRBV20-1
clone size: few
CDR3 length: 14
D gene: -

CDR3 protein: ASSPPRPATNEKLF
J gene: TRBJ1-4
V gene: TRBV7-6
clone size: few
CDR3 length: 14
D gene: -

CDR3 protein: ASSQAPSGVSTDTQY
J gene: TRBJ2-3
V gene: TRBV4-3
clone size: -
CDR3 length: 15
D gene: TRBD2

CDR3 protein: ASSYGAGTEQY
J gene: TRBJ2-7
V gene: TRBV6-2/TRBV6-3
clone size: -
CDR3 length: 11
D gene: -

CDR3 protein: ASSYVGSTEAF
J gene: TRBJ1-1
V gene: TRBV6-2/TRBV6-3
clone size: -
CDR3 length: 11
D gene: -

CDR3 protein: ASSPGTGAYT
J gene: TRBJ1-2
V gene: TRBV7-9
clone size: few
CDR3 length: 10
D gene: TRBD1

CDR3 protein: ASSAIFGYGEKLF
J gene: TRBJ1-4
V gene: TRBV9
clone size: -
CDR3 length: 13
D gene: -

CDR3 protein: ASSLTGQGPQH
J gene: TRBJ1-5
V gene: TRBV12-3/TRBV12-4
clone size: few
CDR3 length: 11
D gene: TRBD1

CDR3 protein: AMRSRASYEQY
J gene: TRBJ2-7
V gene: TRBV10-3
clone size: few
CDR3 length: 11
D gene: -

CDR3 protein: ASSLHINEQF
J gene: TRBJ2-1
V gene: TRBV5-6
clone size: -
CDR3 length: 10
D gene: -

CDR3 protein: ASSGSSDPNYGYT
J gene: TRBJ1-2
V gene: TRBV11-2
clone size: -
CDR3 length: 13
D gene: -

CDR3 protein: ASSSRTSGGPYEQY
J gene: TRBJ2-7
V gene: TRBV12-3/TRBV12-4
clone size: -
CDR3 length: 14
D gene: TRBD2

CDR3 protein: ASAVGDAKNIQY
J gene: TRBJ2-4
V gene: TRBV6-8
clone size: few
CDR3 length: 12
D gene: -

CDR3 protein: ASSQGGADRQPQH
J gene: TRBJ1-5
V gene: TRBV4-1
clone size: few
CDR3 length: 13
D gene: -

CDR3 protein: TSSLVLPIGDTGELF
J gene: TRBJ2-2
V gene: TRBV7-6
clone size: once
CDR3 length: 15
D gene: -

CDR3 protein: ASSQGGKGYT
J gene: TRBJ1-2
V gene: TRBV12-3/TRBV12-4
clone size: few
CDR3 length: 10
D gene: TRBD1

CDR3 protein: ASSEAPPWDSRGTYGYT
J gene: TRBJ1-2
V gene: TRBV6-1
clone size: few
CDR3 length: 17
D gene: TRBD1

CDR3 protein: ASSQERGRTTNYGYT
J gene: TRBJ1-2
V gene: TRBV4-1
clone size: few
CDR3 length: 15
D gene: TRBD1

CDR3 protein: ASSDQPFYGYT
J gene: TRBJ1-2
V gene: TRBV19
clone size: few
CDR3 length: 11
D gene: -

CDR3 protein: ASSYADGGTEAF
J gene: TRBJ1-1
V gene: TRBV6-1
clone size: -
CDR3 length: 12
D gene: -